This record covers a single T cell receptor beta chain. This entry belongs to a study of blood T cell repertoires in COVID-19. Trimming stripped 0 bases from V and 11 bases from J, with 13 bases between. The CDR3 is 13 amino acids. Germline CDR1 is KGHSH and CDR2 is LQKENI. TCRdb keeps only in-frame clones here, not all; method: immunoSEQ multiplex PCR. Of fewer than 500,000 clones listed, roughly 89% are singletons. Sequenced input: peripheral blood. V is TRBV18 and J is TRBJ1-1; D might be TRBD1 (5 bases). The clonotype was recovered from a woman younger than 45 with acute or convalescent COVID-19. CDR3 in amino acids: CASSPPEGLGAFF. In DNA, the CDR3 is TGTGCCAGCTCACCACCGGAGGGGCTGGGGGCTTTCTTT.